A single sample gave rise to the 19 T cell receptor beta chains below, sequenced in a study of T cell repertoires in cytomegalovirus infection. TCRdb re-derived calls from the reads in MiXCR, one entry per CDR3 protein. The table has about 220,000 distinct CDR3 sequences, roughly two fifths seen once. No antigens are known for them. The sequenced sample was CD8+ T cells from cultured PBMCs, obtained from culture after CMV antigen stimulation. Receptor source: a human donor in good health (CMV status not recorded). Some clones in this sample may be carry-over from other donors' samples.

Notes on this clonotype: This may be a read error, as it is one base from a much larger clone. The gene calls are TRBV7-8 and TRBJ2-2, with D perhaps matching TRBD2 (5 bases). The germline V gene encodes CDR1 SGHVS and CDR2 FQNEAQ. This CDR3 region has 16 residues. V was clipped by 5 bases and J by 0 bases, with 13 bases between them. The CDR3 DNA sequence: TGTGCCAGCAGCCCCCTGGAGGCCGCGAACACCGGGGAGCTGTTTTTT. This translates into CASSPLEAANTGELFF.

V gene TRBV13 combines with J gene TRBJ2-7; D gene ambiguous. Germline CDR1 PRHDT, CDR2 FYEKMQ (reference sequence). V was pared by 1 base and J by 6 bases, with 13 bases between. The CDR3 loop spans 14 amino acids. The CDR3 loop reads CASSLATSPGEQYF. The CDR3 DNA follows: TGTGCCAGCAGCTTAGCGACTTCCCCAGGCGAGCAGTACTTC.

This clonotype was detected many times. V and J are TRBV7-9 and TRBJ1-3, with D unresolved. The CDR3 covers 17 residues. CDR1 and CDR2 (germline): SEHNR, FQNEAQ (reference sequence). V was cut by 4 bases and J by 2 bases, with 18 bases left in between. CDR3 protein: CASSSHGSWNAGNTIYF. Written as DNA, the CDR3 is TGTGCCAGCAGCTCCCACGGGTCCTGGAATGCTGGAAACACCATATATTTT.

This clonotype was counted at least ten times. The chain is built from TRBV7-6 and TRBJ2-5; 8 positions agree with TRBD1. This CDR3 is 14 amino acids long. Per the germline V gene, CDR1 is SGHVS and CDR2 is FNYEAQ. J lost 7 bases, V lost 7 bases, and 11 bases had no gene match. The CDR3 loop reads CASKSDRELRTQYF. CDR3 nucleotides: TGTGCCAGCAAATCGGACAGGGAACTCAGGACCCAGTACTTC.

The CDR3 DNA follows: TGTGCCAGCAGGGCGGAAGAGAGGGGAGAGACCCAGTACTTC. Translated, it gives CASRAEERGETQYF. The V gene is TRBV2, the J gene TRBJ2-5, with D perhaps TRBD1 or TRBD2 (5 bases each). The CDR3 runs 14 residues. In germline, CDR1 is SNHLY, CDR2 FYNNEI. Trimming shortened V by 6 bases and J by 4 bases, and 15 bases separated the two germline ends.

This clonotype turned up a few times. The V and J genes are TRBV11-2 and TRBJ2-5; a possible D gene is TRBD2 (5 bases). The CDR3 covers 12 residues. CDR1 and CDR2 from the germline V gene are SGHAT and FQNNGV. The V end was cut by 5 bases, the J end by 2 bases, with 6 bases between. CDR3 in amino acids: CASSRDQETQYF. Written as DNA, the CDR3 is TGTGCCAGCAGCCGGGATCAAGAGACCCAGTACTTC. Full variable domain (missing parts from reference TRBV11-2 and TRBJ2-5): EAGVAQSPRYKIIEKRQSVAFWCNPISGHATLYWYQQILGQGPKLLIQFQNNGVVDDSQLPKDRFSAERLKGVDSTLKIQPAKLEDSAVYLCASSRDQETQYFGPGTRLLVL.

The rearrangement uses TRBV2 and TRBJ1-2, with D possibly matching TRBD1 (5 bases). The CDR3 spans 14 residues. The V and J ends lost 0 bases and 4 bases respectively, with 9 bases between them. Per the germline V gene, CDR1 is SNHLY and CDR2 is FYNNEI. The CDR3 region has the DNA TGTGCCAGCAGTGAAGCGCGCAGGGCCTATGGCTACACCTTC. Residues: CASSEARRAYGYTF.

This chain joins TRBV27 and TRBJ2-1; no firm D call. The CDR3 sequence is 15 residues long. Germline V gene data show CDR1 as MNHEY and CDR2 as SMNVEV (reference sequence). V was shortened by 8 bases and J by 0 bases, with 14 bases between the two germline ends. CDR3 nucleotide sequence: TGTGCCAGCTCGAGACGGAAGAGCTCCTACAATGAGCAGTTCTTC. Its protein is CASSRRKSSYNEQFF.

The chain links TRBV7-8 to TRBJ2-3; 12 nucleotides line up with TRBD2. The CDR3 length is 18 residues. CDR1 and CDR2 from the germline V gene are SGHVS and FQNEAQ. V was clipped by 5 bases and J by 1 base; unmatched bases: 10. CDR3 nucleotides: TGTGCCAGCAGCACCATCCCTCTAGCGGGGGGGGGCACAGATACGCAGTATTTT. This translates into CASSTIPLAGGGTDTQYF.

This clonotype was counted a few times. The CDR3 protein is CASSPSGHLMADTQYF. The CDR3 DNA reads as TGCGCCAGCAGCCCCTCGGGACACCTCATGGCAGATACGCAGTATTTT. V gene TRBV5-1 combines with J gene TRBJ2-3; D is perhaps TRBD1 (6 bases). CDR1 and CDR2 (germline): SGHRS, YFSETQ. This CDR3 has 16 amino acids. The V gene lost 4 bases and the J gene lost 4 bases, with 19 bases spanning the gap.

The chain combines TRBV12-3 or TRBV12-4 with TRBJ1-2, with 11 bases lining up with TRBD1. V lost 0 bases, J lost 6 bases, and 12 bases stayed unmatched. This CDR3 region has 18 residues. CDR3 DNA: TGTGCCAGCAGTTTAGCACTAGCCGGGACAGGGGGGAGTGATGGCTACACCTTC. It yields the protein CASSLALAGTGGSDGYTF.

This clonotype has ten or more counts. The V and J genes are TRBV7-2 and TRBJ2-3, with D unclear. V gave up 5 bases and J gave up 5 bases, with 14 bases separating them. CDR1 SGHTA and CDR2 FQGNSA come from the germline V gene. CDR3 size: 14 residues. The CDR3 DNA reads TGTGCCAGCAGCATCCAGTTGGGCGGAGATACGCAGTATTTT. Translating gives CASSIQLGGDTQYF.

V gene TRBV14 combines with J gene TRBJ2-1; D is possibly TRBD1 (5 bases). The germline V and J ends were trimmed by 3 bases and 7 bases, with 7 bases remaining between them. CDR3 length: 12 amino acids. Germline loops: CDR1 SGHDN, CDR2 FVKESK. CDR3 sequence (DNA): TGTGCCAGCAGCCAGTACAGGAATGAGCAGTTCTTC. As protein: CASSQYRNEQFF.

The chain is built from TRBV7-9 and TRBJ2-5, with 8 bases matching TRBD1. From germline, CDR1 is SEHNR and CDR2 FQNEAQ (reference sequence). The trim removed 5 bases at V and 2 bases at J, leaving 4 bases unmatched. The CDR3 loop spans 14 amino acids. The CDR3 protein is CASSPRTGQETQYF. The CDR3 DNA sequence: TGTGCCAGCAGCCCGAGGACAGGGCAAGAGACCCAGTACTTC.

In nucleotides, the CDR3 is TGTGCCACCAGTGATGGGTCCACACTAGCGGGGGGCTGGGATGAGCAGTTCTTC. Translating gives CATSDGSTLAGGWDEQFF. The chain joins TRBV24-1 to TRBJ2-1; 12 nucleotides line up with TRBD2. With V trimmed by 3 bases and J by 8 bases, 13 bases remained unmatched. The CDR3 covers 18 residues. Germline CDR1 is KGHDR and CDR2 is SFDVKD.

The chain's CDR3 is CASIDQGDVGELFF. The CDR3 DNA reads as TGTGCCAGCATTGATCAGGGGGATGTCGGGGAGCTGTTTTTT. V and J are TRBV25-1 and TRBJ2-2, with TRBD1 identical over 7 bases. Germline CDR1 is MGHDK and CDR2 is SYGVNS. The CDR3 is 14 amino acids. V shed 7 bases, J shed 7 bases, and the junction held 9 bases outside the gene matches.

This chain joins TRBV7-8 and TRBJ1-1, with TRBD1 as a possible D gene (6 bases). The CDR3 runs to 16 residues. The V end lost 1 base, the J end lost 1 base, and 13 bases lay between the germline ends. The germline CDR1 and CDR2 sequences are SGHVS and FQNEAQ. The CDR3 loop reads CASSLGGAFGNTEAFF. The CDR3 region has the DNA TGTGCCAGCAGCTTAGGGGGGGCATTCGGGAACACTGAAGCTTTCTTT. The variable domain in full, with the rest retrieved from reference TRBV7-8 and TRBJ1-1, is GAGVSQSPRYKVAKRGQDVALRCDPISGHVSLFWYQQALGQGPEFLTYFQNEAQLDKSGLPSDRFFAERPEGSVSTLKIQRTQQEDSAVYLCASSLGGAFGNTEAFFGQGTRLTVV.

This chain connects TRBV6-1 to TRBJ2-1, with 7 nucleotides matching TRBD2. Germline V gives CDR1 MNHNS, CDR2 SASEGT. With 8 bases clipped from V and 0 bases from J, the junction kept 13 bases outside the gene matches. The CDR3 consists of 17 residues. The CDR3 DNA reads TGTGCCAGCGCCCGGGGAGCGGGGACCCACTCCTACAATGAGCAGTTCTTC. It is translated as CASARGAGTHSYNEQFF.

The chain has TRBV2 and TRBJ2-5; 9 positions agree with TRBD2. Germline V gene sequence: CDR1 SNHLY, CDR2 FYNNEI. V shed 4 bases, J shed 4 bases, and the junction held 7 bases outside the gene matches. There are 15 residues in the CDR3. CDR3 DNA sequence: TGTGCCAGCAGTGTTAGCGGGGGAAGGGCAGAGACCCAGTACTTC. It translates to CASSVSGGRAETQYF. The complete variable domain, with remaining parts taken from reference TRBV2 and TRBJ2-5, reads EPEVTQTPSHQVTQMGQEVILRCVPISNHLYFYWYRQILGQKVEFLVSFYNNEISEKSEIFDDQFSVERPDGSNFTLKIRSTKLEDSAMYFCASSVSGGRAETQYFGPGTRLLVL.